Below, 31 T cell receptor beta chains from the same sample are listed, as sequenced in a study of cytomegalovirus exposure and HLA in healthy donors. Both 60 Vbeta primers and 13 Jbeta primers went into the PCR. The assay was immunoSEQ multiplex PCR, and TCRdb's table has in-frame clones only and misses some. The sample records about 160,000 clones, around 68% being singletons. The sequenced material came from PBMCs. The source is a man aged 50-59 years in good health and CMV-seronegative.

The CDR3 DNA sequence: TGTGCCAGCAGCTTTGCGGGGCGAGGAAACAATTCACCCCTCCACTTT. It yields the protein CASSFAGRGNNSPLHF. J is TRBJ1-6 and V is TRBV11-1; D possibly corresponds to TRBD1 (5 bases). Trimming shortened V by 3 bases and J by 7 bases, and 16 bases separated the two germline ends. The germline CDR1 and CDR2 sequences are SGHAT and FQDESV (reference sequence). The CDR3 covers 16 residues.

This clone appeared a few times. V usage is TRBV28 and J usage is TRBJ1-2; weak D call: TRBD1 (5 bases). The CDR3 runs 14 residues. CDR1 is MDHEN and CDR2 is SYDVKM in the germline V gene. V lost 6 bases, J lost 4 bases, and 15 bases lay in between. CDR3 coding DNA: TGTGCCAGCAGCCTCCCCCCCGGGGGCTATGGCTACACCTTC. Encoded protein: CASSLPPGGYGYTF.

The chain has TRBV7-8 and TRBJ1-1, with 7 bases identical to TRBD1. V was pared by 4 bases and J by 1 base, with 3 bases of the junction left unmatched. The CDR3 has 14 residues. Germline-derived CDR1 and CDR2 are SGHVS and FQNEAQ. The CDR3, as DNA: TGTGCCAGCAGCTGGACAGGATCGAACACTGAAGCTTTCTTT. This codes for CASSWTGSNTEAFF.

The gene calls are TRBV27 and TRBJ2-6; TRBD1 matches at 12 bases. In germline, CDR1 is MNHEY, CDR2 SMNVEV (reference sequence). There are 19 residues in the CDR3. V trimming: 4 bases; J trimming: 1 base; junction bases outside the gene matches: 8. The CDR3 DNA reads as TGTGCCAGCAGTTCACTCCGGGACAGGGGGCGGTCTGGGGCCAACGTCCTGACTTTC. Residues: CASSSLRDRGRSGANVLTF.

The rearrangement joins TRBV5-6 to TRBJ1-2; D perhaps matches TRBD1 (6 bases). Between the trimmed V and J ends, which lost 6 bases and 2 bases, there was a span of 20 bases. Looked up from germline, CDR1 is SGHDT and CDR2 is YYEEEE. The CDR3 has 16 residues. The CDR3 bases are TGTGCCAGCACTCAAGTCCCGGACAGCAAAAACTATGGCTACACCTTC. Translated, it gives CASTQVPDSKNYGYTF. The full variable domain, rest sourced from reference TRBV5-6 and TRBJ1-2, is DAGVTQSPTHLIKTRGQQVTLRCSPKSGHDTVSWYQQALGQGPQFIFQYYEEEERQRGNFPDRFSGHQFPNYSSELNVNALLLGDSALYLCASTQVPDSKNYGYTFGSGTRLTVV.

This clone was seen only once. The chain employs TRBV6-5 and TRBJ2-3, with 7 bases aligning to TRBD1. This CDR3 comprises 15 residues. CDR1 and CDR2 from the germline V gene are MNHEY and SVGAGI. The V gene end was trimmed by 5 bases and the J gene end by 2 bases; junction bases not matched to a gene: 7. The CDR3 sequence is CASSRTGRHTDTQYF. CDR3 coding DNA: TGTGCCAGCAGTAGGACAGGACGCCACACAGATACGCAGTATTTT.

This rearrangement joins TRBV19 to TRBJ1-5; D not certain. This CDR3 has 15 residues. Germline CDR1 and CDR2: LNHDA and SQIVND (reference sequence). V lost 5 bases and J 1 base, leaving 12 bases between the germline ends. For the CDR3, the DNA is TGTGCCAGTAGTGAGCCTGGGCCGAGCAATCAGCCCCAGCATTTT. Its protein is CASSEPGPSNQPQHF.

The chain employs TRBV6-4 and TRBJ2-3; 8 bases align to TRBD1. Germline lookup yields CDR1 MRHNA and CDR2 SNTAGT. CDR3 length: 16 amino acids. With 6 bases clipped from V and 1 base from J, the junction kept 9 bases outside the gene matches. The CDR3 nucleotides read TGTGCCAGCAGGGCCGCTCCGACAGGGGGCACAGATACGCAGTATTTT. This codes for CASRAAPTGGTDTQYF.

The CDR3 loop is CASSSVQGLFYSPLHF. The CDR3, as DNA: TGTGCCAGCAGTTCCGTCCAGGGACTCTTCTACTCACCCCTCCACTTT. This rearrangement joins TRBV6-5 to TRBJ1-6; maybe TRBD1 (5 bases). The germline V gene encodes CDR1 MNHEY and CDR2 SVGAGI. V was trimmed by 4 bases and J by 10 bases, leaving 20 bases between them. The CDR3 is 16 residues long.

The chain is built from TRBV5-6 and TRBJ1-1; 8 nucleotides align to TRBD1. Germline-derived CDR1 and CDR2 are SGHDT and YYEEEE. V was clipped by 4 bases and J by 5 bases; unmatched bases: 4. The CDR3 extends over 13 amino acids. CDR3 bases: TGTGCCAGCAGCCTTTACAGGGGGACTGAAGCTTTCTTT. Translation: CASSLYRGTEAFF.

The J gene is TRBJ1-3, the V gene TRBV11-2; perhaps TRBD1 as D (5 bases). Trimming stripped 5 bases from V and 0 bases from J, with 8 bases between. This CDR3 spans 14 amino acids. The germline V gene has CDR1 SGHAT and CDR2 FQNNGV. CDR3 loop: CASSLGLSGNTIYF. The DNA for the CDR3 is TGTGCCAGCAGCCTGGGGCTCTCTGGAAACACCATATATTTT.

The chain combines TRBV7-2 with TRBJ2-3, with D tentatively TRBD1 (6 bases). V was pared by 5 bases and J by 6 bases, with 12 bases between. Germline CDR1 is SGHTA and CDR2 is FQGNSA. The CDR3 runs 13 residues. In nucleotides, the CDR3 is TGTGCCAGCAGCCCCAACCAGGGGGATACGCAGTATTTT. Its translation: CASSPNQGDTQYF.

The chain recombines TRBV5-1 with TRBJ1-1, with 11 bases fitting TRBD1. The V gene end was trimmed by 4 bases and the J gene end by 4 bases; junction bases not matched to a gene: 15. CDR3 length: 18 amino acids. The germline V gene has CDR1 SGHRS and CDR2 YFSETQ. The CDR3, as DNA: TGCGCCAGCAGCCACATACCCGGACAGGGGGCTTTGGGCACTGAAGCTTTCTTT. This translates into CASSHIPGQGALGTEAFF.

This chain joins TRBV7-2 and TRBJ1-5; no clear D. CDR1 SGHTA and CDR2 FQGNSA come from the germline V gene. V gave up 1 base and J gave up 1 base, with 11 bases separating them. This CDR3 has 16 residues. The CDR3 DNA reads as TGTGCCAGCAGCTTAGTTCCAGCGGGGAGCAATCAGCCCCAGCATTTT. This sequence encodes CASSLVPAGSNQPQHF.

CDR3 DNA sequence: TGTGCCAGCAGTGAAAGGCTAGCGGGGACAGATACGCAGTATTTT. Translating it yields CASSERLAGTDTQYF. The V and J genes are TRBV2 and TRBJ2-3; TRBD2 matches 9 bases. The trim removed 2 bases at V and 3 bases at J, leaving 3 bases unmatched. The CDR3 loop spans 15 amino acids. Germline assignment: CDR1 SNHLY and CDR2 FYNNEI.

This clone was counted a few times. This chain links TRBV5-6 with TRBJ2-5; the match to TRBD1 covers 7 bases. The J call may be mistaken, given a closer DNA end match to TRBJ2-7. The CDR3 is 17 amino acids. CDR1 and CDR2 (germline): SGHDT, YYEEEE. The CDR3 DNA reads TGTGCCAGCAGCTTGATCCTCAGGGGGTTTCGGTCCTACGAGCAGTACTTC. Residues: CASSLILRGFRSYEQYF.

The J gene is TRBJ2-3, the V gene TRBV27; D is uncertain. The V gene's germline CDR1 is MNHEY and CDR2 SMNVEV (reference sequence). The CDR3 is 13 residues long. V was cut by 5 bases and J by 1 base, with 7 bases left in between. The chain's CDR3 is CASSLPGTDTQYF. The CDR3 nucleotides are TGTGCCAGCAGTCTTCCAGGCACAGATACGCAGTATTTT.

This clone was detected a few times. The chain combines TRBV28 with TRBJ1-5, with 7 bases aligning to TRBD1. Germline CDR1 reads MDHEN; CDR2 reads SYDVKM. The V segment lost 3 bases and the J segment 1 base; nucleotides outside the gene matches: 3. The CDR3 runs 15 residues. This CDR3 is CASSLSQGSNQPQHF. The DNA for the CDR3 is TGTGCCAGCAGTTTGTCACAGGGGAGCAATCAGCCCCAGCATTTT. Filled out from reference TRBV28 and TRBJ1-5, the complete variable domain reads DVKVTQSSRYLVKRTGEKVFLECVQDMDHENMFWYRQDPGLGLRLIYFSYDVKMKEKGDIPEGYSVSREKKERFSLILESASTNQTSMYLCASSLSQGSNQPQHFGDGTRLSIL.

This chain joins TRBV6-5 and TRBJ1-3; tentatively, D is TRBD1 (5 bases). The CDR3 runs to 16 residues. V was cut by 4 bases and J by 4 bases, with 17 bases left in between. The germline CDR1 and CDR2 sequences are MNHEY and SVGAGI. The DNA of the CDR3 is TGTGCCAGCAGTTGGGGGGGTGGGGGAGCCGGAAACACCATATATTTT. It translates to CASSWGGGGAGNTIYF.

In this sample, this clone turned up once. The J gene is TRBJ1-5, the V gene TRBV5-1, with D maybe TRBD1 (6 bases). The length of the CDR3 is 17 residues. The V end lost 0 bases, the J end lost 3 bases, and 16 bases lay between the germline ends. Germline CDR1 SGHRS, CDR2 YFSETQ. The CDR3 nucleotides are TGCGCCAGCAGCTTGGATCCGACCACAGGGCCCAATCAGCCCCAGCATTTT. As protein: CASSLDPTTGPNQPQHF.

This clone was picked up a small number of times. This chain connects TRBV5-5 to TRBJ1-5; TRBD1 is a possible D gene (6 bases). This CDR3 has 14 amino acids. The germline V and J ends were trimmed by 5 bases and 5 bases, with 14 bases remaining between them. Germline values: CDR1 SGHKS, CDR2 YYEKEE (reference sequence). As DNA, the CDR3 is TGTGCCAGCAGTCTCCGGGACACTTATCAGCCCCAGCATTTT. This translates into CASSLRDTYQPQHF.

The rearrangement links TRBV7-9 to TRBJ2-7, with D perhaps TRBD2 (5 bases). Looked up from germline, CDR1 is SEHNR and CDR2 is FQNEAQ (reference sequence). This CDR3 region has 14 residues. V was trimmed by 0 bases and J by 2 bases, leaving 8 bases between them. Here the CDR3 reads CASSLARVTYEQYF. Written as DNA, the CDR3 is TGTGCCAGCAGCTTAGCGCGGGTCACCTACGAGCAGTACTTC.

The chain recombines TRBV6-5 with TRBJ1-1, with 7 positions matching TRBD1. Per germline, CDR1 MNHEY and CDR2 SVGAGI. After removal of 5 bases from V and 4 bases from J, the junction contained 7 bases not matched to a gene. The CDR3 extends over 14 amino acids. CDR3 coding DNA: TGTGCCAGCAGTGAGGGGGCCGGGGGCACTGAAGCTTTCTTT. Translated: CASSEGAGGTEAFF.

The V and J genes are TRBV5-1 and TRBJ1-1; TRBD1 is a possible D gene (5 bases). CDR3 size: 15 residues. From germline, CDR1 is SGHRS and CDR2 YFSETQ. The ends were cut back, 4 bases at V and 1 base at J, with 14 bases in the middle. CDR3 sequence reads: CASSDGGRRNTEAFF. In DNA form, the CDR3 reads TGCGCCAGCAGCGACGGGGGACGGAGGAACACTGAAGCTTTCTTT.

V gene TRBV6-5 combines with J gene TRBJ1-1, with D possibly being TRBD1 (5 bases). V was shortened by 5 bases and J by 4 bases, with 17 bases between the two germline ends. The CDR3 spans 15 residues. CDR1 MNHEY and CDR2 SVGAGI come from the germline V gene. CDR3 loop: CASSPYGQGGTEAFF. CDR3 sequence (DNA): TGTGCCAGCAGTCCTTACGGGCAGGGTGGCACTGAAGCTTTCTTT.

V usage is TRBV6-5 and J usage is TRBJ1-1; a possible D gene is TRBD1 (5 bases). CDR1 is MNHEY, CDR2 SVGAGI, per germline. V dropped 2 bases and J dropped 6 bases, with 16 bases sitting between them. CDR3 length: 15 residues. The CDR3 is CASSYGRQGRAEAFF. The CDR3 DNA follows: TGTGCCAGCAGTTACGGAAGGCAGGGTAGGGCTGAAGCTTTCTTT.

This clone was observed a handful of times. V gene TRBV5-1 combines with J gene TRBJ1-5; 8 bases are shared with TRBD1. The CDR3 consists of 15 residues. Germline trimming cut 4 bases from V and 5 bases from J; bases unmatched to any gene: 8. CDR1 and CDR2 (germline): SGHRS, YFSETQ. This CDR3 is CASSGGTGVDQPQHF. For the CDR3, the DNA is TGCGCCAGCAGCGGGGGGACAGGCGTCGATCAGCCCCAGCATTTT.

The CDR3: CASKGELAQETQYF. In nucleotides, the CDR3 is TGTGCCAGTAAAGGGGAACTAGCTCAAGAGACCCAGTACTTC. The chain uses TRBV19 and TRBJ2-5; possible D gene TRBD2, 6 bases. The CDR3 is 14 amino acids. Germline values: CDR1 LNHDA, CDR2 SQIVND (reference sequence). Trimming took off 7 bases at V and 2 bases at J, with 14 bases between the two ends. The full variable domain, in which reference TRBV19 and TRBJ2-5 provide the parts outside the CDR3, is DGGITQSPKYLFRKEGQNVTLSCEQNLNHDAMYWYRQDPGQGLRLIYYSQIVNDFQKGDIAEGYSVSREKKESFPLTVTSAQKNPTAFYLCASKGELAQETQYFGPGTRLLVL.

This clone occurred a few times. The rearrangement uses TRBV6-1 and TRBJ1-1; weak D call: TRBD1 (6 bases). The CDR3 loop spans 13 amino acids. Germline assignment: CDR1 MNHNS and CDR2 SASEGT. The V gene lost 4 bases and the J gene lost 4 bases, with 10 bases spanning the gap. The CDR3 here is CASSAQGGTEAFF. The CDR3 nucleotides read TGTGCCAGCAGTGCACAGGGTGGCACTGAAGCTTTCTTT.

The chain links TRBV18 to TRBJ2-7; maybe TRBD1 (5 bases). The germline CDR1 and CDR2 sequences are KGHSH and LQKENI. Between the trimmed V and J ends, which lost 1 base and 2 bases, there was a span of 12 bases. The CDR3 consists of 15 residues. CDR3 in DNA: TGTGCCAGCTCACCACGGCTTGACAGTGCCTACGAGCAGTACTTC. Protein: CASSPRLDSAYEQYF. The complete variable domain, with remaining parts taken from reference TRBV18 and TRBJ2-7, reads NAGVMQNPRHLVRRRGQEARLRCSPMKGHSHVYWYRQLPEEGLKFMVYLQKENIIDESGMPKERFSAEFPKEGPSILRIQQVVRGDSAAYFCASSPRLDSAYEQYFGPGTRLTVT.

The chain carries TRBV11-2 and TRBJ2-7, with TRBD1 matching 9 bases. CDR1 SGHAT and CDR2 FQNNGV come from the germline V gene. The ends lost 3 bases at V and 2 bases at J; junction bases unmatched: 8. CDR3 length: 16 residues. The CDR3 DNA reads TGTGCCAGCAGCTTGACACCCGGGACAGGGCCCTACGAGCAGTACTTC. It translates to CASSLTPGTGPYEQYF.